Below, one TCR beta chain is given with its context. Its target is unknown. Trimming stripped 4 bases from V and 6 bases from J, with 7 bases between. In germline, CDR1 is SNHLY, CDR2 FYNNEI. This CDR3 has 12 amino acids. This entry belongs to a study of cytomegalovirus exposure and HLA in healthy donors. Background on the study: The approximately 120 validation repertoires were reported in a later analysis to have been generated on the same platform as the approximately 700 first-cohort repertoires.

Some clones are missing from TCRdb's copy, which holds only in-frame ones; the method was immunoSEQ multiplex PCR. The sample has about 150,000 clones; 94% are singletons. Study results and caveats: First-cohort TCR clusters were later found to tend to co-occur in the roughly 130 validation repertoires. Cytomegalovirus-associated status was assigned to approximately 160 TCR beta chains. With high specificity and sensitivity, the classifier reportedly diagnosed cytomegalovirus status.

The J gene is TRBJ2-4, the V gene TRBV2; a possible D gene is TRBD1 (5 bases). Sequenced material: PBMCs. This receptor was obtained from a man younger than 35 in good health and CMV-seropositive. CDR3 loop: CASSADRNIQYF. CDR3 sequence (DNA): TGTGCCAGCAGTGCCGACAGAAACATTCAGTACTTC.